This note documents a single T cell receptor (beta chain) sequence. As originally analysed: Estimated nucleated cell counts came from reference gene primer amplification. Here immunoSEQ multiplex PCR was the method, and the copy in TCRdb shows in-frame clones only, minus some. V and J calls and clone size are as listed in that table; D and trimming were resolved from the DNA. This sample has about 50,000 clones, with 75% to 85% found just once. These data are taken from a study of blood T cell repertoires in COVID-19. Study at large: COVID-19 samples, acute and convalescent, were from the United States, Italy and Spain. T cells, B-cell-depleted T cells, or PBMCs provided the cDNA or gDNA that served as material.

V was pared by 3 bases and J by 4 bases, with 14 bases between. The CDR3 covers 16 residues. Looked up from germline, CDR1 is SGHTS and CDR2 is YDEGEE. The receptor's source is a man aged 40-49 years with acute or convalescent COVID-19. Material: peripheral blood. This sequence joins TRBV5-8 and TRBJ2-6; maybe TRBD1 (6 bases). CDR3 bases: TGTGCCAGCAGCTATACAGGGTACTCCGGGGCCAACGTCCTGACTTTC. Amino acids: CASSYTGYSGANVLTF.